A selection of T cell receptor beta chains follows, all from one sample in a study of read filtering for tumor transcriptome and immune sequencing. Each CDR3 protein is one row after TCRdb ran MiXCR on the reads. Seen here are tens of thousands of distinct CDR3 sequences, 20% to 25% observed once, and the top ten hold around a sixth. Sequencing input: a population of CD138-negative cells sorted from bone marrow. These receptors came from a donor at least 40 years old with multiple myeloma. Both conserved end residues are part of each CDR3. A D gene is named only where the DNA matches it firmly. Size is stated for part of the rows, as once, few or many counts, or as a class when the clone is expanded.

j_gene,abundance,d_gene,v_gene,CDR3nt,CDR3aa
TRBJ2-1,-,TRBD2,TRBV28,TGTGCCAGCGGTTTTGCGGGAGTATCCTACAATGAGCAGTTCTTC,CASGFAGVSYNEQFF
TRBJ1-6,many,-,TRBV20-1,TGCAGTGCTAGAGATAATTTCGTCGGGACACAGGTCCACTTT,CSARDNFVGTQVHF
TRBJ1-1,many,-,TRBV19,TGTGCCAGTAGTGCGATCGGGAACACTGAAGCTTTCTTT,CASSAIGNTEAFF
TRBJ2-1,many,-,TRBV28,TGTGCCAGCAGTCCCTCCTCTGGAGGGAACAATGAGCAGTTCTTC,CASSPSSGGNNEQFF
TRBJ2-3,-,TRBD2,TRBV28,TGTGCCAGCAGTTTTGGACTAGCGTGGGGTGAGGCGGATACGCAGTATTTT,CASSFGLAWGEADTQYF
TRBJ2-1,-,TRBD2,TRBV6-1,TGTGCCAGCAGTGGATGGAGCGGGAACTCTTTCTTC,CASSGWSGNSFF
TRBJ2-7,many,-,TRBV20-1,TGCAGTGCCAGAGAGGGGTTAGCGAGGAATTACGAGCAGTACTTC,CSAREGLARNYEQYF
TRBJ2-7,many,TRBD1,TRBV29-1,TGCAGCGTCGCTATACGGACAGGTTATGACGAGCAGTACTTC,CSVAIRTGYDEQYF
TRBJ1-1,many,TRBD1,TRBV29-1,TGCAGCGTTTCGATCCAGGACAGGGGAGCTGAAGCTTTCTTT,CSVSIQDRGAEAFF
TRBJ1-4,many,-,TRBV11-2,TGTGCCAGCAGCTCCATGGGGGGGTCGGGTGAAAAACTGTTTTTT,CASSSMGGSGEKLFF
TRBJ2-1,-,TRBD2,TRBV29-1,TGCAGCGTTGAAGGGGACTACTACAATGAGCAGTTCTTC,CSVEGDYYNEQFF
TRBJ2-5,many,-,TRBV6-6,TGTGCCAGCAGCACCCGGGAGACCCAGTACTTC,CASSTRETQYF
TRBJ2-3,few,-,TRBV5-4,TGTGCCAGCAGCCCTAAGGCCGTGGGATTAGATACGCAGTATTTT,CASSPKAVGLDTQYF
TRBJ2-3,many,-,TRBV27,TGTGCCAGCAGTTTAGGTCAGACCTTCACAGATACGCAGTATTTT,CASSLGQTFTDTQYF
TRBJ2-3,many,-,TRBV10-3,TGTGCCATCACGGGCTCGGGAGATGGAACCTTCACAGATACGCAGTATTTT,CAITGSGDGTFTDTQYF
TRBJ1-6,medium-sized,TRBD1,TRBV24-1,TGTGCCACCAGTTCCGGGACAGTCGGTTCACCCCTCCACTTT,CATSSGTVGSPLHF
TRBJ2-2,many,-,TRBV7-3,TGTGCCAGCAGCTTAAGGAGCGGCGCCGGGGAGCTGTTTTTT,CASSLRSGAGELFF
TRBJ1-1,-,TRBD1,TRBV7-9,TGTGCCAGCAGACACGACAGGGCTAACACTGAAGCTTTCTTT,CASRHDRANTEAFF